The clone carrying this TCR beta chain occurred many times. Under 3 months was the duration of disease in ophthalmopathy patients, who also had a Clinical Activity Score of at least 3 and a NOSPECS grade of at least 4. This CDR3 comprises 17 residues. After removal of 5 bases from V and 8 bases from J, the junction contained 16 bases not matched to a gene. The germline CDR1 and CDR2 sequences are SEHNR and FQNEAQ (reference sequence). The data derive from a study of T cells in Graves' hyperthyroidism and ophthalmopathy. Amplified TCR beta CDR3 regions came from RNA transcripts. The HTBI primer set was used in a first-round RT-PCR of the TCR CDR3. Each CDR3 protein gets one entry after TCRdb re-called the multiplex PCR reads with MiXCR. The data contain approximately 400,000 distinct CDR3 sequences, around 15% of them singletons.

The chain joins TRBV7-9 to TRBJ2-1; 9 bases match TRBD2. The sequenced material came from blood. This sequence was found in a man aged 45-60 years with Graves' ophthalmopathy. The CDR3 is CASSTRGGGRVVDEQFF. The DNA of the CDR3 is TGTGCCAGCAGCACTAGGGGCGGCGGGAGGGTAGTCGATGAGCAGTTCTTC.